The 6 T cell receptor beta chains given below trace back to one sample, sequenced in a study of T cells in Graves' hyperthyroidism and ophthalmopathy. Amplification of TCR beta CDR3 regions was performed using RNA transcripts as template. First-round RT-PCR targeting the TCR CDR3 was performed with the HTBI primer set. MiXCR, applied by TCRdb to the multiplex PCR reads, yields one record per CDR3 protein. Of more than 550,000 distinct CDR3 sequences listed, approximately 42% were seen once; the top ten hold about 7.7%. Specimen: peripheral blood or thyroid tissue (not recorded which). These receptors were taken from an adult man with Graves' disease, either hyperthyroidism or ophthalmopathy (not recorded which).

Concerning this clonotype itself: Possible read error: a much larger clone is one base away. This chain uses TRBV9 with TRBJ1-6; perhaps TRBD1 as D (6 bases). The germline CDR1 and CDR2 sequences are SGDLS and YYNGEE. The CDR3 has 15 amino acids. The CDR3 here is CAGSQQGRGNSPLHF. As DNA, the CDR3 is TGTGCCGGCAGCCAGCAGGGGCGCGGTAATTCACCCCTCCACTTT.

The V call is TRBV20-1, the J call TRBJ1-1; D perhaps matches TRBD1 (6 bases). CDR1 DFQATT and CDR2 SNEGSKA come from the germline V gene (reference sequence). This CDR3 has 14 residues. Between the trimmed V and J ends, which lost 2 bases and 1 base, there was a span of 11 bases. The CDR3 DNA sequence: TGCAGTGCTAGAAGGGGGGGGAAGAACACTGAAGCTTTCTTT. Its translation: CSARRGGKNTEAFF.

This clonotype was seen ten or more times. The chain has TRBV20-1 and TRBJ2-5; D is perhaps TRBD2 (7 bases). Trimming took off 3 bases at V and 3 bases at J, with 11 bases between the two ends. The CDR3 spans 13 residues. Germline CDR1 reads DFQATT; CDR2 reads SNEGSKA (reference sequence). The CDR3 protein is CSASTGREETQYF. The CDR3 nucleotides are TGCAGTGCTAGCACAGGGAGGGAAGAGACCCAGTACTTC.

This clonotype was observed a single time. This chain connects TRBV24-1 to TRBJ2-5, with 11 bases aligning to TRBD2. V was pared by 0 bases and J by 3 bases, with 2 bases of the junction left unmatched. Per the germline V gene, CDR1 is KGHDR and CDR2 is SFDVKD. The CDR3 is made up of 16 amino acids. The CDR3 nucleotides read TGTGCCACCAGTGATTTGAAACTAGCGGGAGAAGAGACCCAGTACTTC. As protein: CATSDLKLAGEETQYF.

This clonotype was seen ten or more times. CDR3: CASSLETGSYYTF. The CDR3, as DNA: TGTGCCAGCAGCTTAGAGACAGGGAGTTACTACACCTTC. This sequence joins TRBV7-8 and TRBJ1-2; the match to TRBD1 covers 7 bases. J lost 10 bases, V lost 1 base, and 6 bases had no gene match. CDR1 is SGHVS and CDR2 is FQNEAQ in the germline V gene. This CDR3 has 13 amino acids.

This clonotype has just a few counts. The rearrangement uses TRBV10-3 and TRBJ2-6; the D is unclear. The CDR3 is made up of 11 amino acids. V was clipped by 10 bases and J by 4 bases, with 5 bases between them. Per germline, CDR1 ENHRY and CDR2 SYGVKD. The CDR3 region has the DNA TGTGCCACGGCGGGGGCCAACGTCCTGACTTTC. It yields the protein CATAGANVLTF.